These T cell receptor beta chains were read from a single sample in a study of tissue T cells after allogeneic stem cell transplantation. The assay was immunoSEQ multiplex PCR, and TCRdb's table has in-frame clones only and misses some. The sample includes 25,000 to 30,000 clones, roughly 85% seen only once; the top ten take roughly 3.5%. The sequences come from blood, collected before transplantation. The origin of the receptors is a woman aged 18-55 years who later had graft-versus-host disease after an allogeneic stem cell transplant. The CDR3 runs from the conserved cysteine through the conserved F or W. Fields, in order: J gene, V gene, clone size, D gene, CDR3 protein, CDR3 DNA. A D gene is named only where the DNA matches it firmly. Where a row states a size, it is once, few, many or the class of an expanded clone; other rows omit it.

TRBJ2-4 | TRBV27 | . | TRBD2 | CASSFLGTSGSTSAKNIQYF | TGTGCCAGCAGTTTCTTGGGGACTAGCGGGAGTACCTCAGCCAAAAACATTCAGTACTTC
TRBJ1-4 | TRBV18 | . | TRBD1 | CASSPSRGLVEKLFF | TGTGCCAGCTCACCATCCAGGGGGCTGGTCGAAAAACTGTTTTTT
TRBJ1-2 | TRBV7-9 | . | . | CASSSRGGYTF | TGTGCCAGCAGCTCCAGGGGTGGCTACACCTTC
TRBJ2-5 | TRBV7-2 | . | . | CASSLGVETQYF | TGTGCCAGCAGCTTAGGCGTAGAGACCCAGTACTTC
TRBJ2-7 | TRBV25-1 | . | TRBD1 | CATSRDRNTYEQYF | TGTGCCACGTCCCGGGACAGGAATACCTACGAGCAGTACTTC
TRBJ2-3 | TRBV6-2/TRBV6-3 | . | . | CASSGSGHTDTQYF | TGTGCCAGCAGTGGTAGCGGTCACACAGATACGCAGTATTTT
TRBJ2-2 | TRBV25-1 | . | . | CASSEGVGELFF | TGTGCCAGCAGTGAAGGTGTCGGGGAGCTGTTTTTT
TRBJ2-1 | TRBV4-3 | once | . | CASSQNVLNEQFF | TGCGCCAGCAGCCAAAATGTCCTAAATGAGCAGTTCTTC
TRBJ2-7 | TRBV14 | . | . | CASSHWGIDYEQYF | TGTGCCAGCAGCCATTGGGGGATCGACTACGAGCAGTACTTC
TRBJ2-2 | TRBV11-2 | . | . | CASSPAGIRTGELFF | TGTGCCAGCAGCCCTGCGGGGATAAGAACCGGGGAGCTGTTTTTT
TRBJ2-7 | TRBV2 | . | TRBD2 | CASTGRGRTYEQYF | TGTGCCAGCACCGGACGCGGGAGGACCTACGAGCAGTACTTC
TRBJ2-1 | TRBV4-2 | . | TRBD2 | CASSQVRTSGGSDTVNEQFF | TGTGCCAGCAGCCAAGTAAGGACTAGCGGGGGGTCCGACACTGTCAATGAGCAGTTCTTC
TRBJ1-2 | TRBV6-5 | . | . | CASSYSPLTWGYGYTF | TGTGCCAGCAGTTACTCACCGCTTACGTGGGGCTATGGCTACACCTTC
TRBJ1-3 | TRBV7-9 | . | . | CASSLVGNTIYF | TGTGCCAGCAGCTTAGTTGGAAACACCATATATTTT
TRBJ2-5 | TRBV11-2 | . | . | CASSGAWGYQETQYF | TGTGCCAGCAGCGGGGCATGGGGGTACCAAGAGACCCAGTACTTC
TRBJ2-3 | TRBV10-3 | . | TRBD1 | CAISEGTGFADTQYF | TGTGCCATCAGTGAGGGGACAGGGTTTGCGGATACGCAGTATTTT
TRBJ1-4 | TRBV30 | . | . | CAWSVGGQGREKLFF | TGTGCCTGGAGTGTAGGGGGGCAGGGAAGAGAAAAACTGTTTTTT
TRBJ1-2 | TRBV7-9 | few | . | CASSFPGSYGYTF | TGTGCCAGCAGCTTCCCGGGTAGCTATGGCTACACCTTC
TRBJ2-3 | TRBV12-2 | . | . | CASRSDGKGSTDTQYF | TGTGCAAGTCGCTCAGACGGGAAGGGGAGCACAGATACGCAGTATTTT
TRBJ2-2 | TRBV12-5 | . | TRBD1 | CASGLRPDRVGSGELFF | TGTGCTAGTGGTTTACGCCCCGACAGGGTGGGTTCCGGGGAGCTGTTTTTT
TRBJ1-2 | TRBV11-2 | . | . | CASKKAGDGNYGYTF | TGTGCCAGCAAAAAGGCCGGAGACGGAAACTATGGCTACACCTTC
TRBJ1-2 | TRBV7-9 | once | . | CASTSPGSNYGYTF | TGTGCCAGCACCTCCCCAGGGAGTAACTATGGCTACACCTTC
TRBJ2-1 | TRBV5-1 | . | . | CASSSLAPQGGYEQFF | TGCGCCAGCAGCTCTCTAGCGCCCCAAGGGGGGTATGAGCAGTTCTTC
TRBJ2-7 | TRBV5-6 | once | TRBD2 | CASSREVEGLAGTYEQYF | TGTGCCAGCAGTCGGGAGGTAGAGGGACTAGCGGGGACCTACGAGCAGTACTTC
TRBJ2-3 | TRBV6-7 | . | . | CASRVDRTDTQYF | TGTGCCAGCCGGGTGGACCGCACAGATACGCAGTATTTT
TRBJ1-4 | TRBV27 | . | . | CASSLSLSGNEKLFF | TGTGCCAGCAGTTTATCCCTGTCAGGGAATGAAAAACTGTTTTTT
TRBJ2-3 | TRBV6-6 | . | TRBD2 | CASSYSGGAGTDTQYF | TGTGCCAGCAGTTATAGCGGGGGGGCCGGCACAGATACGCAGTATTTT
TRBJ2-7 | TRBV3-1/TRBV3-2 | . | TRBD2 | CASSQEGLAGATPRGEQYF | TGTGCCAGCAGCCAAGAAGGACTAGCGGGAGCCACACCCCGGGGGGAGCAGTACTTC
TRBJ1-5 | TRBV3-1/TRBV3-2 | once | . | CASSQAPRQPQHF | TGTGCCAGCAGCCAAGCCCCCCGTCAGCCCCAGCATTTT
TRBJ1-4 | TRBV5-1 | . | TRBD1 | CASSPEGTVSEKLFF | TGCGCCAGCAGCCCAGAAGGGACAGTTAGTGAAAAACTGTTTTTT
TRBJ1-2 | TRBV7-6 | . | . | CASSLRGGALYGYTF | TGTGCCAGCAGCTTAAGGGGGGGCGCTCTCTATGGCTACACCTTC
TRBJ1-1 | TRBV20-1 | few | . | CSARQDEAFF | TGCAGTGCTAGGCAGGATGAAGCTTTCTTT
TRBJ1-5 | TRBV7-2 | medium-sized | . | CASSVDSVNQPQHF | TGTGCCAGCAGCGTCGACAGCGTCAATCAGCCCCAGCATTTT
TRBJ2-7 | TRBV5-1 | . | TRBD2 | CASSKYLSGGAFDEQYF | TGCGCCAGCAGCAAATATCTTAGCGGGGGGGCTTTTGACGAGCAGTACTTC
TRBJ1-2 | TRBV9 | . | . | CASSYLWGYTF | TGTGCCAGCAGCTACCTTTGGGGCTACACCTTC
TRBJ2-7 | TRBV3-1/TRBV3-2 | . | . | CASSQATGIQYF | TGTGCCAGCAGCCAAGCGACAGGTATTCAGTACTTC
TRBJ2-7 | TRBV11-2 | . | . | CASSRLPPRSYEQYF | TGTGCCAGCAGCCGCCTTCCCCCCCGTTCCTACGAGCAGTACTTC
TRBJ1-1 | TRBV11-2 | medium-sized | TRBD1 | CASSGDRNTEAFF | TGTGCCAGCAGCGGGGACAGGAACACTGAAGCTTTCTTT
TRBJ2-7 | TRBV5-1 | . | . | CASSWVSGGNEQYF | TGCGCCAGCAGCTGGGTGTCCGGGGGAAACGAGCAGTACTTC
TRBJ2-7 | TRBV10-1 | . | TRBD1 | CASSEFGQGDRGEQYF | TGCGCCAGCAGTGAGTTTGGTCAGGGGGATAGGGGCGAGCAGTACTTC
TRBJ2-2 | TRBV5-4 | . | . | CASSPGGTGELFF | TGTGCCAGCAGCCCCGGTGGTACTGGGGAGCTGTTTTTT
TRBJ2-1 | TRBV5-1 | . | . | CASSLNGYNEQFF | TGCGCCAGCAGCTTGAACGGCTACAATGAGCAGTTCTTC
TRBJ1-1 | TRBV18 | . | . | CASSPPVGFRDTEAFF | TGTGCCAGCTCACCACCGGTGGGATTTAGAGACACTGAAGCTTTCTTT
TRBJ1-6 | TRBV9 | . | . | CASSVFPGGGDSPLHF | TGTGCCAGCAGCGTCTTCCCTGGGGGAGGCGACTCACCCCTCCACTTT
TRBJ1-4 | TRBV9 | . | . | CASSGDLGRNEKLFF | TGTGCCAGCAGCGGAGACTTGGGACGGAATGAAAAACTGTTTTTT
TRBJ2-1 | TRBV19 | . | . | CASSIGADYNEQFF | TGTGCCAGTAGTATTGGGGCGGATTACAATGAGCAGTTCTTC
TRBJ1-4 | TRBV7-9 | . | . | CASSFTQGNEKLFF | TGTGCCAGCAGCTTCACGCAGGGTAATGAAAAACTGTTTTTT
TRBJ2-1 | TRBV28 | . | . | CASSYASTTPSYNEQFF | TGTGCCAGCAGCTACGCATCGACAACGCCCTCCTACAATGAGCAGTTCTTC
TRBJ1-1 | TRBV12-5 | . | . | CASGLLGGTEAFF | TGTGCTAGTGGTTTGTTGGGGGGCACTGAAGCTTTCTTT
TRBJ1-4 | TRBV7-2 | . | . | CASSLEGHRGEKLFF | TGTGCCAGCAGCCTAGAGGGACACCGGGGGGAAAAACTGTTTTTT
TRBJ2-3 | TRBV7-2 | . | TRBD2 | CASSSGLAGVADTQYF | TGTGCCAGCAGCTCGGGACTAGCGGGAGTGGCAGATACGCAGTATTTT
TRBJ2-1 | TRBV6-5 | . | . | CASSYSNPRRNEQFF | TGTGCCAGCAGTTATAGTAATCCCCGTCGGAATGAGCAGTTCTTC
TRBJ2-7 | TRBV3-1/TRBV3-2 | few | TRBD2 | CASSETTSGGYEQYF | TGTGCCAGCAGCGAAACGACTAGCGGGGGTTACGAGCAGTACTTC
TRBJ2-2 | TRBV9 | . | . | CASSVGPGEWAIARGELFF | TGTGCCAGCAGCGTAGGTCCCGGAGAGTGGGCCATTGCCCGGGGGGAGCTGTTTTTT